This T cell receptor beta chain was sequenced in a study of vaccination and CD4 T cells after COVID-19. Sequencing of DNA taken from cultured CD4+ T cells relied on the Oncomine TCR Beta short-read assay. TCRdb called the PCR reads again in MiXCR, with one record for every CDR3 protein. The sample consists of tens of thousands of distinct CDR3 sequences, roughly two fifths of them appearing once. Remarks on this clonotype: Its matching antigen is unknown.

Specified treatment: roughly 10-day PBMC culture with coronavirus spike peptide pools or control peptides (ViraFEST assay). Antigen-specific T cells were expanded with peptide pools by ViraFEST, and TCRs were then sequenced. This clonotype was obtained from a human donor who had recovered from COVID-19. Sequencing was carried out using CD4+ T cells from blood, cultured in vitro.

CDR3 in DNA: TGTGCCATCAGGGGACTAGAGGCAGATACGCAGTATTTT. Translated, it gives CAIRGLEADTQYF. The V call is TRBV10-3, the J call TRBJ2-3; 8 nucleotides agree with TRBD2. The CDR3 covers 13 residues. CDR1 and CDR2 (germline): ENHRY, SYGVKD. The ends lost 6 bases at V and 4 bases at J; junction bases unmatched: 3.